The 30 T cell receptor beta chains below come from one sample, sequenced in a study of vaccination effects on CD4 cells after COVID-19. Their antigens remain unidentified. Within the ViraFEST assay, antigen-specific CD4+ T cells underwent expansion with viral peptide pools prior to sequencing. Following an approximately ten-day culture, CD4+ T cells were purified. Subjects were given two BNT162b2 or mRNA-1273 vaccine doses. The protocol was immunoSEQ multiplex PCR, while the TCRdb copy is restricted to in-frame clones and leaves out a portion. The sample holds 25,000 or so clones, about 70% seen once. The source was CD4+ T cells from PBMCs cultured with SARS-CoV-2 spike peptides, collected after COVID-19 vaccination. These receptors were obtained from a human donor who received a COVID-19 vaccine.

DNA for the CDR3: TGTGCCAGCAGCGTCAAGACAGGGGATCATGCCTACGAGCAGTACTTC. This encodes CASSVKTGDHAYEQYF. The chain carries TRBV21-1 and TRBJ2-7; no DNA check was done on the table's D call, TRBD1. TRBV21-1 is a pseudogene segment. CDR3 length: 16 amino acids.

This clone was seen more than once but under ten times. This chain uses TRBV6-5 with TRBJ1-5; possibly TRBD1 for D (6 bases). Germline CDR1 reads MNHEY; CDR2 reads SVGAGI. Trimming shortened V by 6 bases and J by 4 bases, and 16 bases separated the two germline ends. The CDR3 is 15 residues long. CDR3 in DNA: TGTGCCAGCAGACTTAAAAAACAGGGAAATCAGCCCCAGCATTTT. Translated, it gives CASRLKKQGNQPQHF.

V is TRBV2 and J is TRBJ2-7; D ambiguous. Per germline, CDR1 SNHLY and CDR2 FYNNEI. The CDR3 is 14 residues long. V lost 4 bases and J lost 6, with 16 bases in between. This CDR3 is CASSVWGLLSEQYF. The CDR3 DNA reads TGTGCCAGCAGTGTATGGGGTCTCCTCTCCGAGCAGTACTTC.

The V gene is TRBV13, the J gene TRBJ1-5, with a possible D match to TRBD1 (5 bases). The CDR3 totals 17 residues. Trimming shortened V by 2 bases and J by 2 bases, and 16 bases separated the two germline ends. CDR1 PRHDT and CDR2 FYEKMQ come from the germline V gene (reference sequence). CDR3 region: CASSLRMGGGGNQPQHF. CDR3 nucleotides: TGTGCCAGCAGCTTACGAATGGGTGGGGGTGGCAATCAGCCCCAGCATTTT. Based on the CDR3 plus reference TRBV13 and TRBJ1-5, the full variable domain is AAGVIQSPRHLIKEKRETATLKCYPIPRHDTVYWYQQGPGQDPQFLISFYEKMQSDKGSIPDRFSAQQFSDYHSELNMSSLELGDSALYFCASSLRMGGGGNQPQHFGDGTRLSIL.

The chain carries TRBV3-1 (or the pseudogene TRBV3-2) and TRBJ2-2; tentative D call: TRBD2 (7 bases). The V gene's germline CDR1 is LGHDT and CDR2 YNNKEL (reference sequence). V lost 3 bases and J lost 4, with 15 bases in between. The CDR3 is 16 amino acids. CDR3 loop: CASSQRSRGGTGELFF. In nucleotides, the CDR3 is TGTGCCAGCAGCCAGCGGTCGAGGGGGGGCACCGGGGAGCTGTTTTTT.

The chain is built from TRBV7-2 and TRBJ1-5; no clear D gene. Per the germline V gene, CDR1 is SGHTA and CDR2 is FQGNSA. The CDR3 length is 12 residues. V was clipped by 4 bases and J by 3 bases, with 4 bases between them. As DNA, the CDR3 is TGTGCCAGCAGCTCTAACAATCAGCCCCAGCATTTT. Residues: CASSSNNQPQHF.

The chain employs TRBV12-3 or TRBV12-4 and TRBJ2-7; D is uncertain. The CDR3 extends over 11 amino acids. V lost 4 bases and J 4 bases, leaving 5 bases between the germline ends. As DNA, the CDR3 is TGTGCCAGCAGTTCGCAATACGAGCAGTACTTC. This gives the protein CASSSQYEQYF.

The chain combines TRBV11-2 with TRBJ2-7; possibly TRBD2 for D (5 bases). The CDR3 length is 13 residues. Trimming pared 0 bases from V and 5 bases from J, leaving 8 bases between. Germline CDR1 and CDR2: SGHAT and FQNNGV. The CDR3 region has the DNA TGTGCCAGCAGCTTAGATATGCGGGACGAGCAGTACTTC. This codes for CASSLDMRDEQYF.

V gene TRBV5-4 combines with J gene TRBJ2-3, with TRBD2 as a possible D gene (6 bases). The CDR3 is 14 residues long. V lost 4 bases, J lost 5 bases, and 14 bases lay in between. From germline, CDR1 is SGHNT and CDR2 YYREEE (reference sequence). The CDR3 here is CASSMTSMRDTQYF. The CDR3 DNA is TGTGCCAGCAGCATGACTAGTATGAGAGATACGCAGTATTTT.

The rearrangement uses TRBV5-1 and TRBJ1-2; D unclear. With 7 bases removed from V and 8 bases from J, the gap between germline ends came to 15 bases. The germline V gene has CDR1 SGHRS and CDR2 YFSETQ. The CDR3 consists of 12 residues. The CDR3 DNA sequence: TGCGCCAGCGGCCCGGGCGGGTACGGCTACACCTTC. Translated: CASGPGGYGYTF.

V is TRBV7-2 and J is TRBJ2-2; D is uncertain. The CDR3 has 13 residues. CDR1 and CDR2 (germline): SGHTA, FQGNSA. Trimming removed 3 bases at V and 8 bases at J, with 10 bases between. In DNA, the CDR3 is TGTGCCAGCAGCTTTTTTGCGAGGGGGGAGCTGTTTTTT. Translated: CASSFFARGELFF.

There are a few counts of this clone. This chain connects TRBV6-5 to TRBJ2-5; the match to TRBD2 covers 7 bases. CDR1 and CDR2 (germline): MNHEY, SVGAGI. The CDR3 length is 12 residues. The V segment lost 0 bases and the J segment 13 bases; nucleotides outside the gene matches: 5. The CDR3 DNA reads TGTGCCAGCAGTTACTCCGCGGGGGTCCCGTACTTC. Its protein product is CASSYSAGVPYF.

The chain carries TRBV29-1 and TRBJ1-1; the D is unclear. This CDR3 comprises 14 residues. Germline lookup yields CDR1 SQVTM and CDR2 ANQGSEA. The ends were cut back, 0 bases at V and 4 bases at J, with 12 bases in the middle. The CDR3 region has the DNA TGCAGCGTTGAAGAGCCGGGGTCTTTCACTGAAGCTTTCTTT. Protein product: CSVEEPGSFTEAFF.

The rearrangement joins TRBV3-1 (or the pseudogene TRBV3-2) to TRBJ1-4; 8 bases align to TRBD1. From germline, CDR1 is LGHDT and CDR2 YNNKEL (reference sequence). Trimming at V came to 9 bases and at J to 7 bases, leaving 4 bases not matched to a gene. The length of the CDR3 is 12 residues. The CDR3 region has the DNA TGTGCCAGTACCGGGACAGGTGAAAAACTGTTTTTT. Translated, it gives CASTGTGEKLFF.

The genes are TRBV11-3 and TRBJ2-1, with a weak D call TRBD1 (6 bases). Trimming took off 3 bases at V and 3 bases at J, with 12 bases between the two ends. The CDR3 sequence is 15 residues long. Germline CDR1 SGHNT, CDR2 YENEEA. Written as DNA, the CDR3 is TGTGCCAGCAGCTTGGAACAGGGAGACTACAATGAGCAGTTCTTC. Its translation: CASSLEQGDYNEQFF.

The rearrangement links TRBV6-2 or TRBV6-3 to TRBJ2-4; D is perhaps TRBD2 (5 bases). This CDR3 is built from 12 residues. In germline, CDR1 is MNHEY, CDR2 SVGEGT. V shed 0 bases and J shed 8 bases, with 5 bases lying between them. The CDR3 region has the DNA TGTGCCAGCAGTTACTCGAGGGACATTCAGTACTTC. This encodes CASSYSRDIQYF.

The table lists this clone with a count of one. J is TRBJ2-2 and V is TRBV18; TRBD2 might be the D (5 bases). This CDR3 comprises 16 residues. The germline gives CDR1 KGHSH, CDR2 LQKENI. Trimming removed 3 bases from V and 1 base from J, with 12 bases in between. The CDR3 spells CASSPTGTKNTGELFF. The CDR3 DNA reads as TGTGCCAGCTCACCTACGGGAACGAAGAACACCGGGGAGCTGTTTTTT.

The V gene is TRBV14, the J gene TRBJ1-6; no firm D call. Germline CDR1 reads SGHDN; CDR2 reads FVKESK. This CDR3 spans 15 amino acids. V lost 0 bases to trimming and J lost 6 bases, with 9 bases between them. The CDR3 loop reads CASSQDGGLNSPLHF. The CDR3 DNA reads as TGTGCCAGCAGCCAAGATGGAGGGCTTAATTCACCCCTCCACTTT.

This chain joins TRBV5-1 and TRBJ1-5, with TRBD1 matching 7 bases. V was clipped by 0 bases and J by 8 bases; unmatched bases: 2. Germline CDR1 reads SGHRS; CDR2 reads YFSETQ. This CDR3 has 13 amino acids. As DNA, the CDR3 is TGCGCCAGCAGCTTGGGACAGGGTGAGCCCCAGCATTTT. Protein sequence: CASSLGQGEPQHF.

The chain has TRBV5-1 and TRBJ2-1, with TRBD2 identical over 11 bases. The germline V gene encodes CDR1 SGHRS and CDR2 YFSETQ. Trimming at V came to 4 bases and at J to 4 bases, leaving 7 bases not matched to a gene. The CDR3 runs to 16 residues. CDR3 sequence (DNA): TGCGCCAGCAGCCAAACTAGCGGGAGTAGGTACAATGAGCAGTTCTTC. This gives the protein CASSQTSGSRYNEQFF.

This clone was seen just once. The chain has TRBV5-1 and TRBJ1-2; D gene ambiguous. The ends were cut back, 0 bases at V and 4 bases at J, with 7 bases in the middle. The CDR3 runs 13 residues. CDR1 is SGHRS and CDR2 is YFSETQ in the germline V gene. The CDR3 coding sequence is TGCGCCAGCAGCTTGGACAGCACCTATGGCTACACCTTC. Translation gives CASSLDSTYGYTF.

DNA of the CDR3: TGTGCCAGCAGCTCCCGCCGGCCAGGGGACCACTATGGCTACACCTTC. Protein: CASSSRRPGDHYGYTF. The chain links TRBV7-2 to TRBJ1-2, with D possibly TRBD1 on 6 matching bases. Germline loops: CDR1 SGHTA, CDR2 FQGNSA. CDR3 length: 16 amino acids. Trimming shortened V by 4 bases and J by 3 bases, and 18 bases separated the two germline ends. The full variable domain, rest sourced from reference TRBV7-2 and TRBJ1-2, is GAGVSQSPSNKVTEKGKDVELRCDPISGHTALYWYRQSLGQGLEFLIYFQGNSAPDKSGLPSDRFSAERTGGSVSTLTIQRTQQEDSAVYLCASSSRRPGDHYGYTFGSGTRLTVV.

The chain combines TRBV29-1 with TRBJ2-5; D gene ambiguous. V was pared by 7 bases and J by 2 bases, with 8 bases between. The CDR3 is made up of 11 amino acids. Germline loops: CDR1 SQVTM, CDR2 ANQGSEA. The CDR3 spells CSADPQETQYF. CDR3 in DNA: TGCAGCGCTGACCCACAAGAGACCCAGTACTTC.

This chain connects TRBV7-9 to TRBJ2-2; 8 bases are shared with TRBD1. Germline CDR1 is SEHNR and CDR2 is FQNEAQ (reference sequence). Trimming took 5 bases from V and 7 from J; bases not matched to a gene: 6. This CDR3 contains 14 residues. This CDR3 is CASSRQGAGGELFF. The DNA of the CDR3 is TGTGCCAGCAGCCGGCAGGGGGCCGGCGGGGAGCTGTTTTTT.

This clone was observed a handful of times. The chain joins TRBV19 to TRBJ1-5; 8 bases are shared with TRBD1. The CDR3 consists of 16 residues. Germline loops: CDR1 LNHDA, CDR2 SQIVND (reference sequence). After removal of 4 bases from V and 2 bases from J, the junction contained 7 bases not matched to a gene. The CDR3 coding sequence is TGTGCCAGTAGTACCCAACCGACAGGGGGCAATCAGCCCCAGCATTTT. This translates into CASSTQPTGGNQPQHF.

The chain couples TRBV13 to TRBJ2-2, with a weak D call TRBD1 (6 bases). CDR3 length: 21 residues. Germline assignment: CDR1 PRHDT and CDR2 FYEKMQ (reference sequence). V was cut by 2 bases and J by 0 bases, with 25 bases left in between. In DNA form, the CDR3 reads TGTGCCAGCAGCTTACTCGTCCAACCCCTCTGGGGGCGTGCGAACACCGGGGAGCTGTTTTTT. Residues: CASSLLVQPLWGRANTGELFF.

V and J are TRBV24-1 and TRBJ1-3; a possible D gene is TRBD1 (5 bases). This CDR3 spans 14 amino acids. CDR1 is KGHDR, CDR2 SFDVKD, per germline. Between the trimmed V and J ends, which lost 9 bases and 0 bases, there was a span of 11 bases. The CDR3 is CATADSNSGNTIYF. The CDR3 coding sequence is TGTGCCACCGCTGACAGCAACTCTGGAAACACCATATATTTT.

The genes are TRBV18 and TRBJ1-3, with TRBD1 matching over 7 bases. Germline CDR1 and CDR2: KGHSH and LQKENI. Losses at the gene ends were 6 bases for V and 0 bases for J; bases not matched to a gene: 2. CDR3 size: 14 residues. CDR3 sequence: CASSGQNSGNTIYF. The CDR3 coding sequence is TGTGCCAGCTCGGGACAGAACTCTGGAAACACCATATATTTT.

DNA for the CDR3: TGTGCCAGCCTCCGGGCGGGGGCTTTTGGAGAGCAGTTCTTC. Translation gives CASLRAGAFGEQFF. V usage is TRBV6-5 and J usage is TRBJ2-1, with D tentatively TRBD2 (7 bases). This CDR3 region has 14 residues. CDR1 MNHEY and CDR2 SVGAGI come from the germline V gene. V was trimmed by 8 bases and J by 10 bases, leaving 21 bases between them.

DNA of the CDR3: TGTGCCAGCAGCACGGGACAGGGTAATCAGCCCCAGCATTTT. Amino acids: CASSTGQGNQPQHF. This chain joins TRBV28 and TRBJ1-5; TRBD1 matches at 9 bases. The germline gives CDR1 MDHEN, CDR2 SYDVKM. Trimming cost V 6 bases and J 4 bases; bases outside gene matches: 4. The CDR3 consists of 14 residues. The whole variable domain, remainder taken from reference TRBV28 and TRBJ1-5, is DVKVTQSSRYLVKRTGEKVFLECVQDMDHENMFWYRQDPGLGLRLIYFSYDVKMKEKGDIPEGYSVSREKKERFSLILESASTNQTSMYLCASSTGQGNQPQHFGDGTRLSIL.